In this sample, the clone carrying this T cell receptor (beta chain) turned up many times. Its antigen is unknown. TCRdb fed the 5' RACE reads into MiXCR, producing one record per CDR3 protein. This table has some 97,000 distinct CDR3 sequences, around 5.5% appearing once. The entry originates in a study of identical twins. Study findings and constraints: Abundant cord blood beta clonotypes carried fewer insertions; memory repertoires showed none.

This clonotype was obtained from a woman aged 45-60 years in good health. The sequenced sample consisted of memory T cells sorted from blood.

The CDR3 loop is CATGTSGSYEQYF. The CDR3, as DNA: TGTGCCACAGGGACTAGCGGTTCCTACGAGCAGTACTTC. This sequence joins TRBV11-2 and TRBJ2-7, with 11 bases that match TRBD2. Germline-derived CDR1 and CDR2 are SGHAT and FQNNGV. V dropped 10 bases and J dropped 1; count of bases not matched to a gene: 3. This CDR3 contains 13 residues.